What follows are 16 T cell receptor beta chains derived from one specimen sequenced in a study of T cells of healthy individuals. Using its own MiXCR run on the 5' RACE reads, TCRdb lists one record per CDR3 protein. The sample records around 90,000 distinct CDR3 sequences, about 5.5% being singletons. These receptors all stem from a female donor in good health.

This clonotype appeared many times. The rearrangement joins TRBV30 to TRBJ1-1; D uncertain. The V end was cut by 0 bases, the J end by 0 bases, with 5 bases between. This CDR3 contains 13 residues. Germline V gives CDR1 GTSNPN, CDR2 SVGIG (reference sequence). CDR3 bases: TGTGCCTGGAGTGTTGGGTTGAACACTGAAGCTTTCTTT. Amino acids: CAWSVGLNTEAFF.

In its sample, this clonotype was seen a few times. The chain combines TRBV5-1 with TRBJ1-2; no clear D. The CDR3 consists of 13 residues. Trimming pared 1 base from V and 2 bases from J, leaving 6 bases between. Per the germline V gene, CDR1 is SGHRS and CDR2 is YFSETQ. The CDR3 DNA is TGCGCCAGCAGCTTGCGGTCGAACTATGGCTACACCTTC. Its protein product is CASSLRSNYGYTF.

At least ten counts were recorded for this clonotype. This chain joins TRBV6-2 or TRBV6-3 and TRBJ1-2; weak D call: TRBD1 (5 bases). Germline CDR1 and CDR2: MNHEY and SVGEGT. V was cut by 6 bases and J by 6 bases, with 23 bases left in between. The CDR3 sequence is 16 residues long. CDR3 in amino acids: CASSQSGLLLSDGYTF. The DNA of the CDR3 is TGTGCCAGCAGCCAATCGGGACTCCTACTATCGGATGGCTACACCTTC.

This clonotype occurred many times. The rearrangement uses TRBV12-3 or TRBV12-4 and TRBJ1-1, with 7 bases aligning to TRBD1. The CDR3 runs to 14 residues. Trimming at V came to 6 bases and at J to 5 bases, leaving 9 bases not matched to a gene. This CDR3 reads CASSKGGERTEAFF. CDR3 in DNA: TGTGCCAGCAGCAAAGGGGGCGAGAGGACTGAAGCTTTCTTT.

The chain couples TRBV18 to TRBJ2-7, with 8 nucleotides matching TRBD2. CDR1 is KGHSH and CDR2 is LQKENI in the germline V gene. With 3 bases clipped from V and 3 bases from J, the junction kept 10 bases outside the gene matches. The CDR3 covers 16 residues. The CDR3 DNA is TGTGCCAGCTCACCCCGGGGGGGGGCGATAATCTACGAGCAGTACTTC. This gives the protein CASSPRGGAIIYEQYF.

This clonotype was picked up many times. The chain joins TRBV9 to TRBJ2-7; D might be TRBD1 (6 bases). The CDR3 runs 15 residues. Trimming left V 0 bases short and J 1 base short, with 11 bases between. Germline assignment: CDR1 SGDLS and CDR2 YYNGEE. The CDR3 coding sequence is TGTGCCAGCAGCGTAGGACAGGCCTCATCCTACGAGCAGTACTTC. This gives the protein CASSVGQASSYEQYF.

This clonotype was observed many times. A junction end diverges from the germline sequence, so it may reflect a read error. This rearrangement joins TRBV7-7 to TRBJ2-3, with 10 bases lining up with TRBD2. This CDR3 region has 16 residues. Germline values: CDR1 SSHAT, CDR2 FNYEAQ (reference sequence). The CDR3 here is CASSLGTSATGDTQYF. The CDR3 nucleotides read TGTGCTAGCAGCTTAGGGACTAGCGCGACCGGAGATACGCAGTATTTT. Full variable domain (rest looked up from reference TRBV7-7 and TRBJ2-3): GAGVSQSPRYKVTKRGQDVTLRCDPISSHATLYWYQQALGQGPEFLTYFNYEAQPDKSGLPSDRFSAERPEGSISTLTIQRTEQRDSAMYRCASSLGTSATGDTQYFGPGTRLTVL.

The chain uses TRBV27 and TRBJ1-1; 10 nucleotides align to TRBD1. Trimming took 5 bases from V and 5 from J; bases not matched to a gene: 14. From germline, CDR1 is MNHEY and CDR2 SMNVEV (reference sequence). This CDR3 contains 17 residues. CDR3 in amino acids: CASSLSGTGDFGTEAFF. Written as DNA, the CDR3 is TGTGCCAGCAGTCTCTCCGGGACAGGGGATTTCGGGACTGAAGCTTTCTTT.

This clonotype was detected ten times or more. The CDR3 nucleotides read TGTGCCAGCAGTCCCAGGGGGCGAACTGAAGCTTTCTTT. Its protein product is CASSPRGRTEAFF. This chain connects TRBV12-3 or TRBV12-4 to TRBJ1-1; 8 bases align to TRBD1. The V and J ends lost 5 bases and 5 bases, in that order; junction bases with no gene match: 4. This CDR3 contains 13 residues.

This rearrangement joins TRBV7-9 to TRBJ2-3; D gene uncertain. The CDR3 is 13 residues long. Looked up from germline, CDR1 is SEHNR and CDR2 is FQNEAQ (reference sequence). Trimming stripped 3 bases from V and 3 bases from J, with 7 bases between. The CDR3 sequence: CASSFPQTDTQYF. The CDR3 DNA follows: TGTGCCAGCAGCTTCCCACAGACAGATACGCAGTATTTT. Full variable domain (remainder filled in from reference TRBV7-9 and TRBJ2-3): DTGVSQNPRHKITKRGQNVTFRCDPISEHNRLYWYRQTLGQGPEFLTYFQNEAQLEKSRLLSDRFSAERPKGSFSTLEIQRTEQGDSAMYLCASSFPQTDTQYFGPGTRLTVL.

The chain links TRBV11-1 to TRBJ1-2; D perhaps matches TRBD1 (5 bases). V was trimmed by 5 bases and J by 4 bases, leaving 17 bases between them. The CDR3 has 15 amino acids. Germline V gene lookup returns CDR1 SGHAT and CDR2 FQDESV (reference sequence). The DNA of the CDR3 is TGTGCCAGCAGCCCGCGGCACGGGGACGCCTATGGCTACACCTTC. Translated: CASSPRHGDAYGYTF.

This clonotype was seen ten or more times. V usage is TRBV7-9 and J usage is TRBJ2-3; D gene ambiguous. CDR1 SEHNR and CDR2 FQNEAQ come from the germline V gene (reference sequence). The CDR3 runs to 13 residues. The V end lost 4 bases, the J end lost 0 bases, and 5 bases lay between the germline ends. The CDR3 reads CASSSHSTDTQYF. The CDR3 DNA reads as TGTGCCAGCAGCTCCCATAGCACAGATACGCAGTATTTT.

This clonotype was seen at least ten times. The chain couples TRBV7-2 to TRBJ2-7; 7 positions match TRBD2. Trimming cost V 5 bases and J 5 bases; bases outside gene matches: 6. Germline assignment: CDR1 SGHTA and CDR2 FQGNSA. The CDR3 has 13 residues. DNA of the CDR3: TGTGCCAGCAGCAGCGGGACGTTAAACGAGCAGTACTTC. Translated: CASSSGTLNEQYF.

This clonotype was seen many times. The rearrangement links TRBV5-1 to TRBJ2-1, with TRBD1 matching over 7 bases. CDR1 SGHRS and CDR2 YFSETQ come from the germline V gene. V was pared by 2 bases and J by 0 bases, with 11 bases of the junction left unmatched. This CDR3 region has 18 residues. In nucleotides, the CDR3 is TGCGCCAGCAGCTTCCGAGCGACAGGGCCGAACTCCTACAATGAGCAGTTCTTC. Its protein product is CASSFRATGPNSYNEQFF.

In its sample, this clonotype was seen a few times. The CDR3 region has the DNA TGTGCCATCAGTGAGGGGACCGATAACACTGAAGCTTTCTTT. This encodes CAISEGTDNTEAFF. The chain has TRBV10-3 and TRBJ1-1, with D perhaps TRBD1 (5 bases). V lost 2 bases and J 2 bases, leaving 9 bases between the germline ends. Looked up from germline, CDR1 is ENHRY and CDR2 is SYGVKD. This CDR3 region has 14 residues.

In this sample, this clonotype turned up many times. The V and J genes are TRBV3-1 and TRBJ2-7; TRBD1 agrees at 12 bases. CDR3 length: 14 amino acids. CDR1 LGHDT and CDR2 YNNKEL come from the germline V gene (reference sequence). Losses at the gene ends were 4 bases for V and 6 bases for J; bases not matched to a gene: 4. DNA of the CDR3: TGTGCCAGCAGCCCCGGGACAGGGGGCAGCGAGCAGTACTTC. Its protein product is CASSPGTGGSEQYF.